Listed here are 32 T cell receptor beta chains from one sample, sequenced in a study of T cells after yellow fever vaccination. TCRdb itself ran the 5' RACE reads through MiXCR, one entry per CDR3 protein. The table shows fewer than 650,000 distinct CDR3 sequences, with just over 20% occurring only once. The sample here was PBMCs, taken roughly 20 days after the first yellow fever vaccination. The receptors here all came from a man younger than 35 who received the YFV17D yellow fever vaccine.

The CDR3 DNA is TGTGCCAGCAGCCCCAGGACAGGGGTCGGGGAGACCCAGTACTTC. Translation gives CASSPRTGVGETQYF. The gene calls are TRBV14 and TRBJ2-5, with 9 positions matching TRBD1. Germline lookup yields CDR1 SGHDN and CDR2 FVKESK. The CDR3 sequence is 15 residues long. The trim removed 4 bases at V and 5 bases at J, leaving 8 bases unmatched.

The V gene is TRBV14, the J gene TRBJ2-5, with 7 bases identical to TRBD1. Germline loops: CDR1 SGHDN, CDR2 FVKESK. The CDR3 totals 16 residues. With 2 bases clipped from V and 2 bases from J, the junction kept 8 bases outside the gene matches. Here the CDR3 reads CASSQLGTALQETQYF. DNA of the CDR3: TGTGCCAGCAGCCAACTCGGGACAGCTCTTCAAGAGACCCAGTACTTC.

The chain uses TRBV29-1 and TRBJ2-5; D is uncertain. This CDR3 region has 13 residues. Germline V gene data show CDR1 as SQVTM and CDR2 as ANQGSEA. V shed 0 bases and J shed 2 bases, with 7 bases lying between them. DNA for the CDR3: TGCAGCGTTGAAGAAGGGCAACAAGAGACCCAGTACTTC. Translating gives CSVEEGQQETQYF. Combining the CDR3 with reference TRBV29-1 and TRBJ2-5 gives the whole variable domain SAVISQKPSRDICQRGTSLTIQCQVDSQVTMMFWYRQQPGQSLTLIATANQGSEATYESGFVIDKFPISRPNLTFSTLTVSNMSPEDSSIYLCSVEEGQQETQYFGPGTRLLVL.

A few counts support this clonotype. The genes are TRBV5-1 and TRBJ2-1, with 12 bases lining up with TRBD1. The germline CDR1 and CDR2 sequences are SGHRS and YFSETQ. Losses at the gene ends were 3 bases for V and 7 bases for J; bases not matched to a gene: 8. The CDR3 contains 16 residues. CDR3 DNA: TGCGCCAGCAGCTGGCCCCGGGACAGGGGGCGGAATGAGCAGTTCTTC. Translated: CASSWPRDRGRNEQFF.

A few counts support this clonotype. CDR3 amino acids: CASSLARRTSVKTQYF. DNA for the CDR3: TGTGCCAGCAGCTTAGCGCGAAGGACTAGCGTCAAGACCCAGTACTTC. V usage is TRBV11-1 and J usage is TRBJ2-5; 9 nucleotides match TRBD2. There are 16 residues in the CDR3. The trim removed 0 bases at V and 6 bases at J, leaving 8 bases unmatched. Germline CDR1 and CDR2: SGHAT and FQDESV (reference sequence).

This rearrangement joins TRBV4-1 to TRBJ1-2, with TRBD1 identical over 7 bases. Germline V lookup: CDR1 MGHRA, CDR2 YSYEKL. The CDR3 sequence is 15 residues long. The J segment lost 4 bases and the V segment lost 1 base, leaving 6 bases of the junction unmatched. CDR3 DNA sequence: TGCGCCAGCAGCCAAGGTGGGCAGGGGGGCTATGGCTACACCTTC. Amino acid sequence: CASSQGGQGGYGYTF.

In its sample, this clonotype was seen a few times. This chain links TRBV15 with TRBJ2-5; TRBD1 or TRBD2 may be the D gene (5 bases each). Germline V gene lookup returns CDR1 LNHNV and CDR2 YYDKDF (reference sequence). This CDR3 contains 17 residues. V lost 0 bases and J lost 5, with 19 bases in between. CDR3 nucleotides: TGTGCCACCAGCAGAGATCCACGGGATAAGGGGTGGGAGACCCAGTACTTC. It codes for CATSRDPRDKGWETQYF.

The J gene is TRBJ1-1, the V gene TRBV29-1; no clear D gene. CDR1 is SQVTM, CDR2 ANQGSEA, per germline. The CDR3 totals 10 residues. V was shortened by 4 bases and J by 11 bases, with 11 bases between the two germline ends. CDR3 nucleotides: TGCAGCGTTGTTACATCTGTGGCTTTCTTT. Translation: CSVVTSVAFF.

The chain is built from TRBV20-1 and TRBJ1-6; D might be TRBD1 (6 bases). The CDR3 runs 13 residues. Germline lookup yields CDR1 DFQATT and CDR2 SNEGSKA (reference sequence). V was cut by 2 bases and J by 6 bases, with 8 bases left in between. The CDR3 DNA reads TGCAGTGCTAGACCGGGGGCTAATTCACCCCTCCACTTT. Its translation: CSARPGANSPLHF.

The CDR3 sequence is CSVDLANEQYF. The DNA for the CDR3 is TGCAGCGTTGATCTTGCGAACGAGCAGTACTTC. J is TRBJ2-7 and V is TRBV29-1; no definite D call. V gave up 3 bases and J gave up 5 bases, with 8 bases separating them. The CDR3 totals 11 residues. Germline loops: CDR1 SQVTM, CDR2 ANQGSEA.

This clonotype has more than one count but fewer than ten. This chain connects TRBV3-1 to TRBJ2-2; no definite D call. V was pared by 0 bases and J by 3 bases, with 11 bases between. There are 16 residues in the CDR3. CDR1 is LGHDT and CDR2 is YNNKEL in the germline V gene (reference sequence). DNA of the CDR3: TGTGCCAGCAGCCAAGATGGCAGGCCTCACACCGGGGAGCTGTTTTTT. Translation gives CASSQDGRPHTGELFF. Complete variable domain (other parts from reference TRBV3-1 and TRBJ2-2): DTAVSQTPKYLVTQMGNDKSIKCEQNLGHDTMYWYKQDSKKFLKIMFSYNNKELIINETVPNRFSPKSPDKAHLNLHINSLELGDSAVYFCASSQDGRPHTGELFFGEGSRLTVL.

The chain couples TRBV5-6 to TRBJ2-7, with a weak D call TRBD1 (5 bases). CDR1 and CDR2 from the germline V gene are SGHDT and YYEEEE. The V and J ends lost 4 bases and 1 base respectively, with 21 bases between them. The CDR3 runs to 17 residues. CDR3 amino acids: CASSQQTFWGSSYEQYV. In DNA form, the CDR3 reads TGTGCCAGCAGCCAGCAAACTTTTTGGGGCAGTTCCTACGAGCAGTACGTC.

The chain is built from TRBV11-2 and TRBJ2-7, with D perhaps matching TRBD2 (5 bases). Germline lookup yields CDR1 SGHAT and CDR2 FQNNGV. V lost 3 bases and J lost 2, with 11 bases in between. CDR3 length: 14 amino acids. The CDR3 here is CASSLEQRPYEQYF. CDR3 sequence (DNA): TGTGCCAGCAGCTTGGAACAGCGGCCCTACGAGCAGTACTTC.

This clonotype was counted at least ten times. The chain uses TRBV6-5 and TRBJ2-3; tentatively, D is TRBD2 (6 bases). CDR3 size: 14 residues. Per the germline V gene, CDR1 is MNHEY and CDR2 is SVGAGI. The V end lost 2 bases, the J end lost 0 bases, and 6 bases lay between the germline ends. CDR3 nucleotide sequence: TGTGCCAGCAGTTACCTAGCGAGCACAGATACGCAGTATTTT. This translates into CASSYLASTDTQYF.

This clonotype was seen only a few times. The chain recombines TRBV19 with TRBJ2-7; D unclear. V was pared by 2 bases and J by 1 base, with 9 bases between. Germline lookup yields CDR1 LNHDA and CDR2 SQIVND (reference sequence). The CDR3 totals 14 residues. The chain's CDR3 is CASSIQGLSYEQYF. CDR3 nucleotide sequence: TGTGCCAGTAGTATACAAGGGCTATCCTACGAGCAGTACTTC.

The CDR3 DNA sequence: TGCAGTGCTAGAGACCGGGCTAGAAGGATCAATGAGCAGTTCTTC. Protein sequence: CSARDRARRINEQFF. The chain employs TRBV20-1 and TRBJ2-1; D gene ambiguous. From germline, CDR1 is DFQATT and CDR2 SNEGSKA (reference sequence). V shed 0 bases and J shed 6 bases, with 15 bases lying between them. The CDR3 sequence is 15 residues long.

The CDR3 DNA reads TGTGCCAGCAGCCAATTCACAGGGGAAGAGACCCAGTACTTC. Protein sequence: CASSQFTGEETQYF. The chain joins TRBV7-9 to TRBJ2-5, with 7 bases lining up with TRBD1. Germline-derived CDR1 and CDR2 are SEHNR and FQNEAQ (reference sequence). There are 14 residues in the CDR3. V lost 5 bases to trimming and J lost 3 bases; unmatched junction nucleotides: 6.

This chain uses TRBV10-2 with TRBJ2-5; D remains ambiguous. V was shortened by 7 bases and J by 7 bases, with 10 bases between the two germline ends. Germline-derived CDR1 and CDR2 are WSHSY and SAAADI. This CDR3 region has 11 residues. CDR3 coding DNA: TGCGCCAGCATGGTAGCCGGGACCCAGTACTTC. It translates to CASMVAGTQYF.

The chain carries TRBV20-1 and TRBJ2-5, with D maybe TRBD2 (5 bases). Trimming stripped 7 bases from V and 0 bases from J, with 9 bases between. CDR1 and CDR2 (germline): DFQATT, SNEGSKA (reference sequence). The CDR3 sequence is 12 residues long. CDR3 protein: CSVPDYQETQYF. The CDR3 DNA reads TGCAGTGTCCCGGACTACCAAGAGACCCAGTACTTC.

The rearrangement joins TRBV7-2 to TRBJ2-3; 11 bases match TRBD2. The germline gives CDR1 SGHTA, CDR2 FQGNSA. Germline trimming cut 4 bases from V and 2 bases from J; bases unmatched to any gene: 5. This CDR3 is built from 16 residues. For the CDR3, the DNA is TGTGCCAGCAGCTCCTCTAGCGGGGGGACCACAGATACGCAGTATTTT. Protein product: CASSSSSGGTTDTQYF.

This clonotype was counted only a few times. V and J are TRBV12-3 or TRBV12-4 and TRBJ1-4; D gene unclear. The CDR3 totals 13 residues. V was cut by 3 bases and J by 5 bases, with 7 bases left in between. The CDR3 here is CASSLQENEKLFF. Written as DNA, the CDR3 is TGTGCCAGCAGTTTGCAGGAAAATGAAAAACTGTTTTTT.

The J gene is TRBJ2-7, the V gene TRBV7-3; D ambiguous. The germline V and J ends were trimmed by 5 bases and 0 bases, with 11 bases remaining between them. Germline V gene lookup returns CDR1 SGHTA and CDR2 FQGTGA. This CDR3 comprises 14 residues. In nucleotides, the CDR3 is TGTGCCAGCAGCCCGACCGTAGACTCCTACGAGCAGTACTTC. Amino acid sequence: CASSPTVDSYEQYF.

This clonotype was observed many times. The chain uses TRBV20-1 and TRBJ2-1; 7 positions match TRBD1. Germline V lookup: CDR1 DFQATT, CDR2 SNEGSKA (reference sequence). J gave up 2 bases and V 3 bases, and 7 bases lay outside the gene matches. The CDR3 covers 15 residues. The CDR3 region has the DNA TGCAGTGCTAGGGACCGGACAGGTCCCTACAATGAGCAGTTCTTC. Translating gives CSARDRTGPYNEQFF.

This clonotype has just a few counts. The genes are TRBV30 and TRBJ1-6; TRBD1 matches 8 bases. Losses at the gene ends were 3 bases for V and 10 bases for J; bases not matched to a gene: 11. The length of the CDR3 is 15 residues. The germline gives CDR1 GTSNPN, CDR2 SVGIG (reference sequence). The CDR3 region is CAWSLLDREDSPLHF. As DNA, the CDR3 is TGTGCCTGGAGCCTTCTGGACAGGGAAGACTCACCCCTCCACTTT.

This clonotype was detected a few times. The chain recombines TRBV20-1 with TRBJ1-6, with D perhaps TRBD1 (5 bases). Germline CDR1 reads DFQATT; CDR2 reads SNEGSKA (reference sequence). Trimming stripped 5 bases from V and 7 bases from J, with 9 bases between. The length of the CDR3 is 12 residues. The CDR3 bases are TGCAGTGCTCGGGACTTAAATTCACCCCTCCACTTT. Translated, it gives CSARDLNSPLHF.

In its sample, this clonotype was seen a few times. This chain connects TRBV6-2 or TRBV6-3 to TRBJ2-2; D is unresolved. V was pared by 8 bases and J by 6 bases, with 16 bases between. Germline assignment: CDR1 MNHEY and CDR2 SVGEGT. The CDR3 loop spans 14 amino acids. CDR3 protein: CASRFHPQAGELFF. The CDR3, as DNA: TGTGCCAGCCGATTCCATCCCCAGGCCGGGGAGCTGTTTTTT.

A few counts support this clonotype. The genes are TRBV28 and TRBJ2-7, with D hard to call. This CDR3 has 14 residues. Germline-derived CDR1 and CDR2 are MDHEN and SYDVKM. Trimming shortened V by 2 bases and J by 3 bases, and 11 bases separated the two germline ends. The CDR3 region is CASSLGKLSYEQYF. The CDR3 bases are TGTGCCAGCAGTTTAGGGAAACTTAGCTACGAGCAGTACTTC. Full variable domain (outside the CDR3, taken from reference TRBV28 and TRBJ2-7): DVKVTQSSRYLVKRTGEKVFLECVQDMDHENMFWYRQDPGLGLRLIYFSYDVKMKEKGDIPEGYSVSREKKERFSLILESASTNQTSMYLCASSLGKLSYEQYFGPGTRLTVT.

The rearrangement joins TRBV5-4 to TRBJ1-2; TRBD1 aligns across 7 bases. Germline V gene lookup returns CDR1 SGHNT and CDR2 YYREEE (reference sequence). The J segment lost 5 bases and the V segment lost 0 bases, leaving 10 bases of the junction unmatched. The CDR3 sequence is 16 residues long. This chain's CDR3 is CASSLGGGGARYGYTF. As DNA, the CDR3 is TGTGCCAGCAGCTTGGGCGGAGGGGGCGCACGGTATGGCTACACCTTC.

This clonotype was seen a handful of times. The CDR3 DNA sequence: TGTGCCAGCAGCCGCCAGAACTTCGAGCAGTACTTC. Translated: CASSRQNFEQYF. The chain uses TRBV3-1 and TRBJ2-7; no definite D call. Per the germline V gene, CDR1 is LGHDT and CDR2 is YNNKEL (reference sequence). Trimming stripped 4 bases from V and 6 bases from J, with 10 bases between. The CDR3 length is 12 residues.

The chain employs TRBV10-3 and TRBJ2-1; D is perhaps TRBD1 (5 bases). Trimming pared 3 bases from V and 0 bases from J, leaving 9 bases between. CDR3 size: 15 residues. From germline, CDR1 is ENHRY and CDR2 SYGVKD. The CDR3 coding sequence is TGTGCCATCAGTGAAACAGGTATCTCCTACAATGAGCAGTTCTTC. Amino acid sequence: CAISETGISYNEQFF.

This clonotype came up a few times. The V gene is TRBV5-1, the J gene TRBJ2-7; TRBD1 is a possible D gene (5 bases). The CDR3 length is 15 residues. Trimming cost V 4 bases and J 6 bases, with 20 bases left between them. Germline assignment: CDR1 SGHRS and CDR2 YFSETQ. CDR3 residues: CASSPYLTAVSEQYF. The CDR3 nucleotides read TGCGCCAGCAGCCCCTACCTGACAGCTGTAAGCGAGCAGTACTTC.

This clonotype was picked up a small number of times. This chain connects TRBV7-3 to TRBJ2-2; 8 nucleotides line up with TRBD1. This CDR3 has 16 residues. Germline V lookup: CDR1 SGHTA, CDR2 FQGTGA. J lost 1 base, V lost 6 bases, and 7 bases had no gene match. The CDR3 is CASSPPGGLNTGELFF. Written as DNA, the CDR3 is TGTGCCAGCAGTCCTCCAGGGGGCTTGAACACCGGGGAGCTGTTTTTT.